In its sample, the clone carrying this T cell receptor beta chain was seen a few times. The antigen remains undetermined. The V gene lost 0 bases and the J gene lost 0 bases, with 10 bases spanning the gap. The CDR3 contains 15 residues. Germline V gives CDR1 SGDLS, CDR2 YYNGEE. Individual cDNA molecules each received unique molecular identifiers attached to them. TCRdb ran MiXCR on the 5' RACE reads and lists one entry per CDR3 protein. The sample records approximately 69,000 distinct CDR3 sequences, roughly 11% being singletons. This entry belongs to a study of early T cells in non-severe SARS-CoV-2 infection. Regarding the study as a whole: Reliance on VDJdb matching favored anti-spike CD8 responses; private and CD4 specificities were missed.

The chain joins TRBV9 to TRBJ2-7; no definite D call. The receptor was derived from an adult who was a healthcare worker with PCR-confirmed SARS-CoV-2 infection or an uninfected control (not recorded which). The starting material was whole blood, obtained at baseline. The CDR3 coding sequence is TGTGCCAGCAGCGTAGCGGCGGTGAGCTCCTACGAGCAGTACTTC. This codes for CASSVAAVSSYEQYF.